Presented here are 4 T cell receptor beta chains from one specimen sequenced in a study of healthy donors' naive CD4 and CD8 T cells (dated by TCRdb to the mid-2010s). The instrument was a 454 GS FLX Titanium. A previously published linear amplification protocol was used to build the TCR libraries, starting from around 520 ng of total RNA. TCRdb ran its own pipeline on the public reads, namely fastp trimming at Q25 and MiXCR clone calling, and kept in-frame beta chains. Rows matching on CDR3 protein sequence are summarized as one entry with the most common DNA and genes. The sample includes 150,000 to 200,000 distinct CDR3 sequences, with under 85% observed a single time. The ten biggest clones cover about 2.1% of the sample. Sample: naive CD4+ and CD8+ T cells sorted from blood, pooled from several donors. The sample's cell subset or site label is to be understood as: FACS-sorted naive CD4+ (CD45RO-CD45RA+) and naive CD8+ (CD45RA+CD27bright) T cells. All receptors come from a pool of human donors in good health; the sample pools cells from several healthy donors.

This clonotype was seen a few times. The V call is TRBV5-1, the J call TRBJ1-1; a weak D match, TRBD1 (6 bases). CDR1 is SGHRS, CDR2 YFSETQ, per germline. This CDR3 is built from 20 residues. V dropped 0 bases and J dropped 1 base, with 25 bases sitting between them. The CDR3 region has the DNA TGCGCCAGCAGCTTGGTGGTCAGCTACAGGGACCCTCTGCCGAACACTGAAGCTTTCTTT. This gives the protein CASSLVVSYRDPLPNTEAFF.

This clonotype was detected a few times. The chain uses TRBV29-1 and TRBJ2-1; 16 nucleotides line up with TRBD2. Germline CDR1 is SQVTM and CDR2 is ANQGSEA. The V segment lost 3 bases and the J segment 1 base; nucleotides outside the gene matches: 6. This CDR3 is built from 18 residues. CDR3 protein: CSVEGTSGRAMSYNEQFF. The CDR3 bases are TGCAGCGTTGAGGGGACTAGCGGGAGGGCCATGTCCTACAATGAGCAGTTCTTC.

The chain couples TRBV29-1 to TRBJ1-2; D is possibly TRBD1 (6 bases). Deletions cut 5 bases from V and 3 bases from J, with 16 bases between. Germline V CDR1 and CDR2: SQVTM, ANQGSEA. The CDR3 contains 14 residues. The CDR3 DNA reads TGCAGCGTTTACCATCACGACAGGTACTATGGCTACACCTTC. It is translated as CSVYHHDRYYGYTF.

This clonotype occurred a few times. The chain employs TRBV6-5 and TRBJ2-3, with D perhaps matching TRBD2 (6 bases). Trimming shortened V by 6 bases and J by 1 base, and 8 bases separated the two germline ends. CDR1 MNHEY and CDR2 SVGAGI come from the germline V gene. The CDR3 consists of 13 residues. This CDR3 is CASRSSGTDTQYF. In DNA, the CDR3 is TGTGCCAGCAGATCTAGCGGCACAGATACGCAGTATTTT.